This TCR beta chain stems from a study of identical twins. TCRdb re-called the 5' RACE reads through MiXCR, storing one row per CDR3 protein. There are 450,000 or so distinct CDR3 sequences in the sample; around 24% occur only once, and over 2.5% lies in the top ten. This CDR3 has 12 amino acids. The germline V and J ends were trimmed by 4 bases and 6 bases, with 13 bases remaining between them. The germline V gene encodes CDR1 DFQATT and CDR2 SNEGSKA (reference sequence). The sample was also reused in another study, on T cells expressing NK-cell markers. That work contributes: Most of the eight sequenced donors tested HCMV-seropositive; one tested seronegative.

Sequenced: CD4+ T cells sorted from blood. The chain joins TRBV20-1 to TRBJ2-7; D is perhaps TRBD1 or TRBD2 (5 bases each). This receptor was identified in a woman under 30 in good health. CDR3 sequence: CSATGRLGEQYF. The CDR3 DNA follows: TGCAGTGCTACGGGACGCCTGGGCGAGCAGTACTTC.